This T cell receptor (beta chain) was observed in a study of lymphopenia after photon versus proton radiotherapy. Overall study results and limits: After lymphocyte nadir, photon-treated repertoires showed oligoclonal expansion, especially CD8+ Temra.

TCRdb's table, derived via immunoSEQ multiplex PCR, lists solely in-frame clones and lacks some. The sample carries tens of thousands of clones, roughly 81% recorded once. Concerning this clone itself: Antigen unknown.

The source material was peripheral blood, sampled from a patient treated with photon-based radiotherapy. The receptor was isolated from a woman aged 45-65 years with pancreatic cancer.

CDR3 DNA: TGTGCCAGCAGCTTAGCTAGCGGGCCCAGCACAGATACGCAGTATTTT. Translated: CASSLASGPSTDTQYF. The genes are TRBV7-9 and TRBJ2-3; TRBD2 matches 7 bases. With V trimmed by 0 bases and J by 0 bases, 3 bases remained unmatched. The CDR3 is made up of 16 amino acids. Germline V lookup: CDR1 SEHNR, CDR2 FQNEAQ (reference sequence).